Reported below is one TCR beta chain. Its antigen is not known. This entry is derived from a study of cytomegalovirus exposure and HLA in healthy donors. Whole-study results and caveats: Generally TCR sequences proved uncommon, though certain public TCRs appeared in numerous donors. The study labeled around 160 TCR beta chains cytomegalovirus-associated.

With 60 Vbeta and 13 Jbeta primers, the PCR was carried out. The repertoire was sequenced with immunoSEQ multiplex PCR; TCRdb's copy has only in-frame clones and lacks some. The sample holds roughly 170,000 clones, roughly 88% seen once. This CDR3 is built from 15 residues. CDR1 is MNHEY and CDR2 is SMNVEV in the germline V gene (reference sequence). V gave up 6 bases and J gave up 0 bases, with 9 bases separating them. This receptor was obtained from a girl aged 2 to 10 in good health and CMV-seropositive. The V call is TRBV27, the J call TRBJ2-6; no firm D call. The material sequenced was PBMCs. The CDR3 region has the DNA TGTGCCAGCAGCCAATACAGCTCTGGGGCCAACGTCCTGACTTTC. Amino acids: CASSQYSSGANVLTF. Filled out from reference TRBV27 and TRBJ2-6, the complete variable domain reads EAQVTQNPRYLITVTGKKLTVTCSQNMNHEYMSWYRQDPGLGLRQIYYSMNVEVTDKGDVPEGYKVSRKEKRNFPLILESPSPNQTSLYFCASSQYSSGANVLTFGAGSRLTVL.